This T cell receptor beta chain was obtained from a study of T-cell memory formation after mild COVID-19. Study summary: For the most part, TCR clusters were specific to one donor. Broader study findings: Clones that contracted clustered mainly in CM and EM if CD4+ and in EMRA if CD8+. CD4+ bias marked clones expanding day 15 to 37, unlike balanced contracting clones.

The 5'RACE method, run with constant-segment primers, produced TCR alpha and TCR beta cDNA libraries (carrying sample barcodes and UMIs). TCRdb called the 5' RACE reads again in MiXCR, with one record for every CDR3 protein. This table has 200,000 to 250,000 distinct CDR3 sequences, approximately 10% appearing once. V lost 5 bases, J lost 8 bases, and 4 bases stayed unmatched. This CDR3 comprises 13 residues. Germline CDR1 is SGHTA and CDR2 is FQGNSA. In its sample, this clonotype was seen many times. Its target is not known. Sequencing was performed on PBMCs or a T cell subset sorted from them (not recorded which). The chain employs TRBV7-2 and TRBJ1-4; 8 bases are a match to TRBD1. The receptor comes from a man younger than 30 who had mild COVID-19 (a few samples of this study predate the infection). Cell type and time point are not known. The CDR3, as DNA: TGTGCCAGCAGCGCTCGACAGGGGGAAAAACTGTTTTTT. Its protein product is CASSARQGEKLFF.